This note documents a single T cell receptor (beta chain) sequence. The data belong to a study of blood T cell repertoires in COVID-19. The CDR3 consists of 18 residues. V was trimmed by 3 bases and J by 1 base, leaving 17 bases between them. Germline CDR1 SGHDT, CDR2 YYEEEE. Generated by immunoSEQ multiplex PCR, the TCRdb table keeps only in-frame clones and is missing some. Of roughly 120,000 clones listed, approximately 85% were seen once; the top ten hold 11%. The sequenced sample consisted of peripheral blood. J is TRBJ1-6 and V is TRBV5-6, with a tentative D call TRBD1 (6 bases). The TCR sequence derives from a man of 80 years or more with acute or convalescent COVID-19. The CDR3 is CASSSGTPRGSYNSPLHF. The CDR3, as DNA: TGTGCCAGCAGCTCCGGGACCCCGAGGGGGTCCTATAATTCACCCCTCCACTTT.